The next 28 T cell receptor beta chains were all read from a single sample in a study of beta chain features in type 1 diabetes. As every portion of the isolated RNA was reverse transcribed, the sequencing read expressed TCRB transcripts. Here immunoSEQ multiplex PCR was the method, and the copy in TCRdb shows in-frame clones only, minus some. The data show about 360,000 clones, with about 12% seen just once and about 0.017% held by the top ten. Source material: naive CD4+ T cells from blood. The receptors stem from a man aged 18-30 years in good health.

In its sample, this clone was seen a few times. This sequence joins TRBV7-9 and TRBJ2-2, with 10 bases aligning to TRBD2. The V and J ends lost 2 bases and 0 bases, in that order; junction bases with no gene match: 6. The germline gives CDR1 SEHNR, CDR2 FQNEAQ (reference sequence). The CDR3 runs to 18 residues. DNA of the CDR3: TGTGCCAGCAGCTTAATTAGCGGGAGGCTCTCGAACACCGGGGAGCTGTTTTTT. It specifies CASSLISGRLSNTGELFF.

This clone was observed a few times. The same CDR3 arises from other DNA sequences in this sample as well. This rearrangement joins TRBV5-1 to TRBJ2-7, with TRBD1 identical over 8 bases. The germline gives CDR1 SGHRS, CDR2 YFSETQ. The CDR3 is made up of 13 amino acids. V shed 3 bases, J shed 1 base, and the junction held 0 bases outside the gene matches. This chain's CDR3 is CASSWDRSYEQYF. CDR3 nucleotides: TGCGCCAGCAGCTGGGACAGGTCCTACGAGCAGTACTTC.

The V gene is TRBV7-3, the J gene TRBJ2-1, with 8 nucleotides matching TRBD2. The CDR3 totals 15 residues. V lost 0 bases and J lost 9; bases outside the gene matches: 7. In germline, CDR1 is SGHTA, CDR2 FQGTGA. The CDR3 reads CASSLTDGGVGEQFF. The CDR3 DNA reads TGTGCCAGCAGCTTAACGGACGGGGGGGTAGGTGAGCAGTTCTTC.

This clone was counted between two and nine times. CDR3 in DNA: TGTGCCACCAGCAGACCATGGGGTAGGGGAAATCAGCCCCAGCATTTT. Translation: CATSRPWGRGNQPQHF. V is TRBV15 and J is TRBJ1-5; the D gene is possibly TRBD1 (5 bases). V was cut by 2 bases and J by 4 bases, with 15 bases left in between. In germline, CDR1 is LNHNV, CDR2 YYDKDF (reference sequence). CDR3 length: 16 residues.

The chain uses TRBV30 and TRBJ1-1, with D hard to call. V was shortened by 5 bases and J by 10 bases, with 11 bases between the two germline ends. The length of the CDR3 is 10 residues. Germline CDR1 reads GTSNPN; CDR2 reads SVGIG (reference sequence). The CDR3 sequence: CAWRTRIAFF. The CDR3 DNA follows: TGTGCCTGGCGCACGAGAATAGCTTTCTTT.

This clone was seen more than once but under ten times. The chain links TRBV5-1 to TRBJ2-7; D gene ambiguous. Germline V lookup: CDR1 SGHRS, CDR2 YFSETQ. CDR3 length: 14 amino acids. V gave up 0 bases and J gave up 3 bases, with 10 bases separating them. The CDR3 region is CASSLEARYYEQYF. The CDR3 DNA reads TGCGCCAGCAGCTTGGAGGCTAGATACTACGAGCAGTACTTC.

CDR3 coding DNA: TGCAGCGTTGAAGGAGGGGTCGGGACAGCTAACACTGAAGCTTTCTTT. Amino acid sequence: CSVEGGVGTANTEAFF. The chain has TRBV29-1 and TRBJ1-1; TRBD1 matches at 7 bases. The germline gives CDR1 SQVTM, CDR2 ANQGSEA. The CDR3 contains 16 residues. The junction had 10 bases not matched to a gene; V was cut back by 1 base and J by 2 bases. Combining the CDR3 with reference TRBV29-1 and TRBJ1-1 gives the whole variable domain SAVISQKPSRDICQRGTSLTIQCQVDSQVTMMFWYRQQPGQSLTLIATANQGSEATYESGFVIDKFPISRPNLTFSTLTVSNMSPEDSSIYLCSVEGGVGTANTEAFFGQGTRLTVV.

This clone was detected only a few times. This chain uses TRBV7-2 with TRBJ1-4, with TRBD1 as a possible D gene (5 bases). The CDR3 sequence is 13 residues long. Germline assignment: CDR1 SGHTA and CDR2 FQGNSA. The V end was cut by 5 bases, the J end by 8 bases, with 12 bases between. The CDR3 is CASSKPRGEKLFF. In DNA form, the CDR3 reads TGTGCCAGCAGCAAACCTCGGGGGGAAAAACTGTTTTTT.

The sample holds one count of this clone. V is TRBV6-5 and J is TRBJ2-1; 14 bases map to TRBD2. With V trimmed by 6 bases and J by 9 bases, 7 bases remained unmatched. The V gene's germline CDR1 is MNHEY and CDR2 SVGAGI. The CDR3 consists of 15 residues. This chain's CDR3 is CASSQGLAGAVEQFF. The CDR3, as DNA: TGTGCCAGCAGCCAGGGACTAGCGGGAGCCGTTGAGCAGTTCTTC.

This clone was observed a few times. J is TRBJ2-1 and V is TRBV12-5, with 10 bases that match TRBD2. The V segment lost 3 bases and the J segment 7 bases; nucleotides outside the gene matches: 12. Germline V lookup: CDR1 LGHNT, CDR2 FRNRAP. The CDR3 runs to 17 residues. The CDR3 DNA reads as TGTGCTAGTGGTTTCTCGCGTACTAGCGGGACGGGTAATGAGCAGTTCTTC. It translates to CASGFSRTSGTGNEQFF.

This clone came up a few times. The CDR3 protein is CSAPHGDTQYF. Written as DNA, the CDR3 is TGCAGTGCCCCGCACGGGGATACGCAGTATTTT. The chain employs TRBV20-1 and TRBJ2-3; D gene unclear. Trimming took off 6 bases at V and 6 bases at J, with 10 bases between the two ends. Germline lookup yields CDR1 DFQATT and CDR2 SNEGSKA (reference sequence). CDR3 size: 11 residues.

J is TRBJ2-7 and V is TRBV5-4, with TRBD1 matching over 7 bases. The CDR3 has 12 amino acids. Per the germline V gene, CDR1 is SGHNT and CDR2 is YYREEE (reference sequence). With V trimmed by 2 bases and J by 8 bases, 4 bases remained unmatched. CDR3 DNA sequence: TGTGCCAGCAGCTTTGAGACAGGGAAGCAGTACTTC. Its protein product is CASSFETGKQYF.

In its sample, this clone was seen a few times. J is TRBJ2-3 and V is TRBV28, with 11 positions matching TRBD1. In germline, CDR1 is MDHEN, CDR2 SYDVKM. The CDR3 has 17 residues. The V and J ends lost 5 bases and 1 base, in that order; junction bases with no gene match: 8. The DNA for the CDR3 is TGTGCCAGCAGTACACCGGGACAGGGGGAGCGCACAGATACGCAGTATTTT. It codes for CASSTPGQGERTDTQYF. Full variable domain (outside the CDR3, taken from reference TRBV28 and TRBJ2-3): DVKVTQSSRYLVKRTGEKVFLECVQDMDHENMFWYRQDPGLGLRLIYFSYDVKMKEKGDIPEGYSVSREKKERFSLILESASTNQTSMYLCASSTPGQGERTDTQYFGPGTRLTVL.

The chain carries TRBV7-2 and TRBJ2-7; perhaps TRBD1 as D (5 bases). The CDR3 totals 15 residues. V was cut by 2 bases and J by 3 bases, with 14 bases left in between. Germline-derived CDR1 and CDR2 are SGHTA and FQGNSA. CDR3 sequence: CASSLYPIQGYEQYF. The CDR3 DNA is TGTGCCAGCAGCTTATATCCCATTCAGGGCTACGAGCAGTACTTC. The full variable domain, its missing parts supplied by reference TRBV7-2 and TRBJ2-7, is GAGVSQSPSNKVTEKGKDVELRCDPISGHTALYWYRQSLGQGLEFLIYFQGNSAPDKSGLPSDRFSAERTGGSVSTLTIQRTQQEDSAVYLCASSLYPIQGYEQYFGPGTRLTVT.

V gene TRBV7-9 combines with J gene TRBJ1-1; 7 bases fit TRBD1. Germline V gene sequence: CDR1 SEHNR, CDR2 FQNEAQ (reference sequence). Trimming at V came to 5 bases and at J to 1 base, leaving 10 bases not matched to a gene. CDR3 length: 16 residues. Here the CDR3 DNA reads TGTGCCAGCAGCATACTACAGGGGAATAGGAACACTGAAGCTTTCTTT. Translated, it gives CASSILQGNRNTEAFF. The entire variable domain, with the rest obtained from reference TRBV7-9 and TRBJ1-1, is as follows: DTGVSQNPRHKITKRGQNVTFRCDPISEHNRLYWYRQTLGQGPEFLTYFQNEAQLEKSRLLSDRFSAERPKGSFSTLEIQRTEQGDSAMYLCASSILQGNRNTEAFFGQGTRLTVV.

CDR3 DNA sequence: TGCAGCGTGACAAACATACAGGGGACTGAAGCTTTCTTT. This encodes CSVTNIQGTEAFF. This chain links TRBV29-1 with TRBJ1-1; 7 bases are a match to TRBD1. V shed 6 bases, J shed 5 bases, and the junction held 9 bases outside the gene matches. The CDR3 covers 13 residues. Germline V CDR1 and CDR2: SQVTM, ANQGSEA.

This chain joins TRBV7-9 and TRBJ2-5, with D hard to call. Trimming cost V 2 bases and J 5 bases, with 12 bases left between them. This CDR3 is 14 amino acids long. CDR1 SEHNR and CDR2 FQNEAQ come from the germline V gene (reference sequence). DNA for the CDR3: TGTGCCAGCAGCTTATACCGGGTGCAGGAGACCCAGTACTTC. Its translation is CASSLYRVQETQYF.

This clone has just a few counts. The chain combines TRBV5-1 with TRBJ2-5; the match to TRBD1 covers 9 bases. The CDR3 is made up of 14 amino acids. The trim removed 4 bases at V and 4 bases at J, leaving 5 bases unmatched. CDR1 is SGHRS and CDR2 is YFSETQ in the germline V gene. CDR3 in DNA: TGCGCCAGCAGCCCGGGACAGGGCTTAGAGACCCAGTACTTC. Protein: CASSPGQGLETQYF.

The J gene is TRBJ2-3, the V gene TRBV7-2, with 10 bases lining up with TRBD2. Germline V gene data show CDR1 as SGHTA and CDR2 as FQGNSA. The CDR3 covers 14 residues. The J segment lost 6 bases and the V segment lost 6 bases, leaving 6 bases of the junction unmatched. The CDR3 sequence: CASRLAGAMDTQYF. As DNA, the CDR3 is TGTGCCAGCAGGCTAGCGGGAGCGATGGATACGCAGTATTTT. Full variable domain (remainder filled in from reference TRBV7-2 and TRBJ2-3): GAGVSQSPSNKVTEKGKDVELRCDPISGHTALYWYRQSLGQGLEFLIYFQGNSAPDKSGLPSDRFSAERTGGSVSTLTIQRTQQEDSAVYLCASRLAGAMDTQYFGPGTRLTVL.

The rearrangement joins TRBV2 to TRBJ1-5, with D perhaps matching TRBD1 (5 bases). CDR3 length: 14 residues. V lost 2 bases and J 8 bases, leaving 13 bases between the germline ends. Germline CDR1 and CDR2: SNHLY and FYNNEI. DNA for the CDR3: TGTGCCAGCAGTGAACGGGCAGGGCTGGAGCCCCAGCATTTT. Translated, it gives CASSERAGLEPQHF.

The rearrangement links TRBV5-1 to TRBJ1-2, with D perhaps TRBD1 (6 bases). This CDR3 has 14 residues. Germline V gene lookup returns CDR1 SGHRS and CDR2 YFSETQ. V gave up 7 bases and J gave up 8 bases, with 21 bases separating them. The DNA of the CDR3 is TGCGCCAGCTACTCCGGGGGGCGCGAATTCGGCTACACCTTC. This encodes CASYSGGREFGYTF.

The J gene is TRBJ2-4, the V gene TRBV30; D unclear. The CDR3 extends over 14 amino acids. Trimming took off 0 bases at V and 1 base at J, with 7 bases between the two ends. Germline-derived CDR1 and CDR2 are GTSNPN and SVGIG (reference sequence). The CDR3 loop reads CAWSVPRAKNIQYF. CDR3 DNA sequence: TGTGCCTGGAGTGTACCCCGGGCCAAAAACATTCAGTACTTC.

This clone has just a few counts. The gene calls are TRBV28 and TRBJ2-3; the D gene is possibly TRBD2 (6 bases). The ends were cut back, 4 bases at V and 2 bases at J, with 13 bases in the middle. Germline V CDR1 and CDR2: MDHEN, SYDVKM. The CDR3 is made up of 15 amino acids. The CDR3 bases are TGTGCCAGCAGTTCGAGCGGGTCCCCCACAGATACGCAGTATTTT. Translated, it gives CASSSSGSPTDTQYF.

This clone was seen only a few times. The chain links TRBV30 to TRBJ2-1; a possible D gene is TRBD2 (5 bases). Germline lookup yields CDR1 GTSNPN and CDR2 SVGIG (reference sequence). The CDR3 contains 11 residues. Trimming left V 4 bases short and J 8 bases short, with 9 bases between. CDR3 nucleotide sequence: TGTGCCTGGACCCTAGCCTATGAGCAGTTCTTC. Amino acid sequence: CAWTLAYEQFF.

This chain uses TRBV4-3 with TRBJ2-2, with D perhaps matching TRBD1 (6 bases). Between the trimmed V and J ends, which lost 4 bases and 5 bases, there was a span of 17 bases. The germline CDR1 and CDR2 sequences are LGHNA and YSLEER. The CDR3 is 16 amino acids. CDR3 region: CASSPASGGPTGELFF. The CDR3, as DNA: TGCGCCAGCAGCCCAGCATCTGGGGGCCCGACCGGGGAGCTGTTTTTT.

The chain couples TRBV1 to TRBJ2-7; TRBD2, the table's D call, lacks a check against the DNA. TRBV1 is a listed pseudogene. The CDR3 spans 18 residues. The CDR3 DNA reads TGCACCAGCAGCCAAGAAGAGACTCTTGGCGGGGCACCCTACGAGCAGTACTTC. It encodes CTSSQEETLGGAPYEQYF.

As DNA, the CDR3 is TGTGCCTGGACGGGTGGACACTCGAATTCACCCCTCCACTTT. Translation: CAWTGGHSNSPLHF. The rearrangement links TRBV30 to TRBJ1-6; possibly TRBD1 for D (5 bases). CDR3 size: 14 residues. CDR1 is GTSNPN and CDR2 is SVGIG in the germline V gene (reference sequence). Trimming removed 4 bases from V and 7 bases from J, with 14 bases in between.

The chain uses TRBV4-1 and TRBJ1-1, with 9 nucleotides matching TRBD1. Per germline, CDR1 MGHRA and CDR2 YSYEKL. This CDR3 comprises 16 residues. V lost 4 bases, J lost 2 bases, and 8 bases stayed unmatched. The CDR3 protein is CASSLQGQGRNTEAFF. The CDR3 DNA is TGCGCCAGCAGCCTACAGGGACAGGGCCGCAACACTGAAGCTTTCTTT.